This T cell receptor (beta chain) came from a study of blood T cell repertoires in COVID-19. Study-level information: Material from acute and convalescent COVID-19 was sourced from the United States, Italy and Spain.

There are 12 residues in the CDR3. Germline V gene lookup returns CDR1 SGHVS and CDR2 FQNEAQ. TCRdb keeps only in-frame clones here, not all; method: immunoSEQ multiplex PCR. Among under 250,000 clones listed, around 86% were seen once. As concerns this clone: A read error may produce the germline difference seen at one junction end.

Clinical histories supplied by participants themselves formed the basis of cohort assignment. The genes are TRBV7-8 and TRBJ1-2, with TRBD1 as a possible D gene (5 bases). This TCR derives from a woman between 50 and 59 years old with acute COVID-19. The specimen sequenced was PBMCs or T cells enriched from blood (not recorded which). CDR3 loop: CASSSVLRTFHF. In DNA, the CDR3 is TGTGCCAGCAGCTCAGTTTTACGGACATTTCACTTC.